This T cell receptor (beta chain) came from a study of CD8 T cells in Susac syndrome. General study points: The total CD8+ repertoires yielded about 15 Susac-specific public clones and the CD8+ TEMRA repertoires yielded a few. The study acknowledged a relatively small number of individuals in its TCR sequencing and HLA analysis.

FACS enriched CD8+ TEMRA cells, while bulk CD8+ and CD4+ were negatively isolated. The CDR3 spans 14 residues. V was clipped by 8 bases and J by 2 bases, with 16 bases between them. The germline gives CDR1 MNHEY, CDR2 SMNVEV (reference sequence). Random-hexamer reverse transcription was applied to roughly 0.5 to 1 ug RNA. TCRdb reprocessed the immunoSEQ multiplex PCR reads via MiXCR and lists one record per CDR3 protein. This sample yields about 83,000 distinct CDR3 sequences, of which about 96% are seen a single time; roughly 0.45% belongs to the top ten. This clonotype came up once. What it binds is unknown.

This chain joins TRBV27 and TRBJ2-7; D call uncertain. The specimen was CD8+ T cells from PBMCs. The TCR comes from a human donor with Susac syndrome. CDR3 bases: TGTGCCAGCGAATTGGGTGACCCCCCCTACGAGCAGTACTTC. This translates into CASELGDPPYEQYF.